The T cell receptor (beta chain) under discussion was sequenced for a study of shared clonotypes between healthy human individuals. From germline, CDR1 is MNHEY and CDR2 SMNVEV (reference sequence). The V gene end was trimmed by 1 base and the J gene end by 0 bases; junction bases not matched to a gene: 5. The CDR3 runs to 16 residues. The table lists this clone with a count of one. As yet, its antigen is unknown. Study results and limitations: Generation probabilities were higher for clonotypes shared across all four sorted-subset donors than for unshared ones.

TCRdb keeps only in-frame clones here, not all; method: immunoSEQ multiplex PCR. The data contain 2 million to 2.5 million clones, under 97% of them singletons. What was sequenced was naive CD4+ T cells sorted from blood. Subset defined: CD45RA+ positively selected. The chain combines TRBV27 with TRBJ2-7, with 8 positions matching TRBD1. The source of this sequence is a man aged 18 to 30 in good health. CDR3 nucleotides: TGTGCCAGCAGTTTATTAACAGGGGGAAGCTCCTACGAGCAGTACTTC. It is translated as CASSLLTGGSSYEQYF.